These T cell receptor beta chains were read from a single sample in a study of metastatic and nonmetastatic thyroid tumors. Through MiXCR, TCRdb re-clonotyped the PCR reads. The table has around 17,000 clones, about 13% seen once. The sample consisted of blood. The origin of the receptors is a female donor with papillary thyroid cancer or a benign thyroid nodule (not recorded which). Some clones in this sample may be carry-over from other donors' samples. Both conserved end residues are part of each CDR3. A D gene is named only where the DNA matches it firmly. Clone size appears in some rows only: once, few, many, or a class for an expanded clone.

v_gene,d_gene,j_gene,abundance,CDR3aa,CDR3nt
TRBV6-1,.,TRBJ2-7,few,CASSQRICYEQYF,TGTGCCAGCAGTCAGCGGATCTGCTACGAGCAGTACTTC
TRBV5-1,.,TRBJ2-2,many,CASSLYTGPNTGELFF,TGCGCCAGCAGCTTGTATACAGGGCCGAACACCGGGGAGCTGTTTTTT
TRBV19,TRBD2,TRBJ2-1,many,CASGAPTSGRAWQFF,TGTGCCAGCGGAGCCCCTACTAGCGGGAGGGCCTGGCAGTTCTTC
TRBV3-1,.,TRBJ1-6,many,CASSHSSGFDSPLHF,TGTGCCAGCAGCCATTCCTCAGGATTCGATTCACCCCTCCACTTT
TRBV20-1,.,TRBJ1-2,many,CSAVGTLGPGYGYTF,TGCAGTGCCGTCGGGACCCTAGGACCTGGCTATGGCTACACCTTC
TRBV28,TRBD1,TRBJ2-7,.,CASSSSGTGDYEQYF,TGTGCCAGCAGTTCCTCCGGGACAGGGGACTACGAGCAGTACTTC
TRBV6-2/TRBV6-3,.,TRBJ1-1,medium-sized,CASSHTMGGREAFF,TGTGCCAGCAGCCACACCATGGGAGGCAGGGAAGCTTTCTTT
TRBV6-2/TRBV6-3,.,TRBJ1-2,once,CASSLYSYGYTF,TGTGCCAGCAGTCTTTACAGCTATGGCTACACCTTC
TRBV14,.,TRBJ2-5,many,CASSLRGRETQYF,TGTGCCAGCAGTTTACGGGGTCGGGAGACCCAGTACTTC
TRBV19,.,TRBJ2-5,few,CASIIFGRETQYF,TGTGCCAGTATTATATTTGGGAGAGAGACCCAGTACTTC
TRBV30,.,TRBJ1-4,many,CASAVNEKLFF,TGTGCCTCCGCGGTAAACGAAAAACTGTTTTTT
TRBV3-1,.,TRBJ2-3,many,CASSPTGGINTDTQYF,TGTGCCAGCAGCCCTACCGGGGGTATTAACACAGATACGCAGTATTTT
TRBV15,TRBD1,TRBJ2-2,.,CATSKLPGQGTGELFF,TGTGCCACCAGCAAACTGCCGGGACAGGGAACCGGGGAGCTGTTTTTT
TRBV4-3,.,TRBJ1-1,many,CASTAALWGNTEAFF,TGCGCCAGCACCGCGGCCCTTTGGGGGAACACTGAAGCTTTCTTT
TRBV25-1,.,TRBJ2-2,many,CASSSQTAGELFF,TGTGCCAGCAGTTCCCAGACAGCCGGGGAGCTGTTTTTT
TRBV12-3/TRBV12-4,.,TRBJ2-2,medium-sized,CASSFLGGTGELFF,TGTGCCAGCAGTTTCTTAGGGGGGACCGGGGAGCTGTTTTTT
TRBV6-2/TRBV6-3,.,TRBJ1-1,few,CASSYGTLPRTEAFF,TGTGCCAGCAGTTACGGGACGCTCCCGAGGACTGAAGCTTTCTTT
TRBV7-2,.,TRBJ2-3,many,CASSLVGPDTQYF,TGTGCCAGCAGCTTAGTGGGGCCAGATACGCAGTATTTT
TRBV6-1,TRBD2,TRBJ2-3,.,CASKRVAGVRTDTQYF,TGTGCCAGCAAGAGAGTAGCGGGAGTCCGTACAGATACGCAGTATTTT
TRBV7-2,.,TRBJ2-7,.,CASSSTGAHSYEQYF,TGTGCCAGCAGCTCGACGGGAGCACACTCCTACGAGCAGTACTTC
TRBV5-4,.,TRBJ1-1,many,CASWYSEAFF,TGTGCCAGCTGGTATTCCGAAGCTTTCTTT
TRBV4-1,TRBD1,TRBJ1-1,many,CASSQAYRGRTEAFF,TGCGCCAGCAGCCAAGCCTACAGGGGGCGAACTGAAGCTTTCTTT
TRBV4-3,.,TRBJ2-5,.,CASSQGVGAEAQYF,TGCGCCAGCAGCCAGGGCGTGGGGGCGGAGGCCCAGTACTTC
TRBV24-1,.,TRBJ2-1,many,CATGTFDNEQFF,TGTGCCACCGGGACATTCGACAATGAGCAGTTCTTC
TRBV14,.,TRBJ2-6,many,CASSHRSGTGKVLTF,TGTGCCAGCAGCCACCGATCCGGGACGGGCAAAGTCCTGACTTTC